The TCR beta chain under discussion was sequenced for a study of blood T cell repertoires in COVID-19. CDR3 size: 14 residues. The V segment lost 5 bases and the J segment 3 bases; nucleotides outside the gene matches: 7. CDR1 and CDR2 (germline): KGHSH, LQKENI. Original handling: From reference gene primer amplification, estimates of nucleated cell counts were derived. Some clones are missing from TCRdb's copy, which holds only in-frame ones; the method was immunoSEQ multiplex PCR. V, J and clone size are taken as reported in that table, and D and trimming were inferred from the DNA itself. This sample has more than 85,000 clones, with roughly 75% found just once.

This chain joins TRBV18 and TRBJ2-7; 7 bases align to TRBD2. Material for sequencing was peripheral blood. This TCR derives from a human donor in a cohort sampled during active or convalescent COVID-19. CDR3 DNA sequence: TGTGCCAGCTCAGAGAGCGGGGAGGTCTACGAGCAGTACTTC. It yields the protein CASSESGEVYEQYF.